Listed below are T cell receptor beta chains from one sample, sequenced in a study of T cell responses to AZD1222 COVID-19 vaccine. Profiled with immunoSEQ multiplex PCR; TCRdb holds only in-frame clones, not every one. Among 130,000 to 150,000 clones listed, approximately 88% were seen once. Sequences were derived from peripheral blood, sampled on day 0 of AZD1222 vaccination. The receptors originated from an adult in good health. The CDR3 runs from the conserved cysteine through the conserved F or W. Fields, in order: J gene, V gene, CDR3 protein.

j_gene: TRBJ2-1
v_gene: TRBV29-1
CDR3aa: CSVEKFLRDEQFF

j_gene: TRBJ2-4
v_gene: TRBV6-6
CDR3aa: CASSSERGGKNIQYF

j_gene: TRBJ2-1
v_gene: TRBV24-1
CDR3aa: CATSDLRTSGYNEQFF

j_gene: TRBJ1-4
v_gene: TRBV27
CDR3aa: CASSLYVTGGKLFF

j_gene: TRBJ1-4
v_gene: TRBV30
CDR3aa: CAWSNKGLADEKLFF

j_gene: TRBJ2-2
v_gene: TRBV6-6
CDR3aa: CASKIGTGNTGELFF

j_gene: TRBJ1-1
v_gene: TRBV6-5
CDR3aa: CASSYSGQGNTEAFF

j_gene: TRBJ2-3
v_gene: TRBV12-5
CDR3aa: CASGINSDTQYF

j_gene: TRBJ2-3
v_gene: TRBV7-2
CDR3aa: CASSLKTLRRGTTDTQYF

j_gene: TRBJ2-7
v_gene: TRBV5-4
CDR3aa: CASSWGPAREQYF

j_gene: TRBJ1-2
v_gene: TRBV7-9
CDR3aa: CASSFPLGVAGILVF

j_gene: TRBJ2-3
v_gene: TRBV6-5
CDR3aa: CASSNRDRVTDTQYF

j_gene: TRBJ2-3
v_gene: TRBV7-3
CDR3aa: CASSSGIRYTDTQYF

j_gene: TRBJ2-7
v_gene: TRBV5-8
CDR3aa: CASSLRPSASYEQYF

j_gene: TRBJ1-4
v_gene: TRBV28
CDR3aa: CASSKGYNEKLFF

j_gene: TRBJ1-4
v_gene: TRBV19
CDR3aa: CASSTKGATNEKLFF

j_gene: TRBJ1-1
v_gene: TRBV6-2/TRBV6-3
CDR3aa: CASSQGQLMNTEAFF

j_gene: TRBJ2-2
v_gene: TRBV6-2/TRBV6-3
CDR3aa: CASSRANTGELFF

j_gene: TRBJ1-1
v_gene: TRBV6-2/TRBV6-3
CDR3aa: CASSYGRGYTEAFF

j_gene: TRBJ2-1
v_gene: TRBV9
CDR3aa: CASSVTYNEQFF

j_gene: TRBJ1-2
v_gene: TRBV14
CDR3aa: CASSQVGFSNYGYTF

j_gene: TRBJ2-7
v_gene: TRBV7-2
CDR3aa: CASSPSGATYEQYF

j_gene: TRBJ1-1
v_gene: TRBV2
CDR3aa: CASSDDGRGYTEAFF

j_gene: TRBJ1-5
v_gene: TRBV15
CDR3aa: CATSRERSGGRPQHF

j_gene: TRBJ2-5
v_gene: TRBV27
CDR3aa: CASSLLFQETQYF

j_gene: TRBJ1-3
v_gene: TRBV4-2
CDR3aa: CASSSQGTRLDNTPNTIYF

j_gene: TRBJ2-7
v_gene: TRBV3-1/TRBV3-2
CDR3aa: CASSTRGGEQYF

j_gene: TRBJ1-5
v_gene: TRBV28
CDR3aa: CASNFMLGNQPQHF

j_gene: TRBJ2-3
v_gene: TRBV18
CDR3aa: CASSPGTGNTDTQYF

j_gene: TRBJ1-1
v_gene: TRBV12-3/TRBV12-4
CDR3aa: CASSVQGSAEAFF

j_gene: TRBJ1-2
v_gene: TRBV9
CDR3aa: CASSGASGYTF

j_gene: TRBJ2-1
v_gene: TRBV2
CDR3aa: CASSDLELAGVSYNEQFF

j_gene: TRBJ1-1
v_gene: TRBV5-1
CDR3aa: CASSTQGSNTEAFF

j_gene: TRBJ1-2
v_gene: TRBV24-1
CDR3aa: CATSDSRSAYYGYTF

j_gene: TRBJ2-1
v_gene: TRBV19
CDR3aa: CASSGDTMGQFF

j_gene: TRBJ1-5
v_gene: TRBV12-3/TRBV12-4
CDR3aa: CASSWGSQPQHF

j_gene: TRBJ2-7
v_gene: TRBV5-4
CDR3aa: CASSSLSTSGGREQYF

j_gene: TRBJ1-2
v_gene: TRBV19
CDR3aa: CASSIDRQGYGYTF

j_gene: TRBJ2-3
v_gene: TRBV3-1/TRBV3-2
CDR3aa: CASSYGRMGTQYF

j_gene: TRBJ2-1
v_gene: TRBV6-5
CDR3aa: CASSNGLAGGFQFF

j_gene: TRBJ1-2
v_gene: TRBV9
CDR3aa: CASSVEDRRSGYTF

j_gene: TRBJ1-1
v_gene: TRBV12-3/TRBV12-4
CDR3aa: CASSLQMNTEAFF

j_gene: TRBJ2-7
v_gene: TRBV4-1
CDR3aa: CASSQGAIWEGIREQYF

j_gene: TRBJ2-7
v_gene: TRBV18
CDR3aa: CASSPGDNYEQYF

j_gene: TRBJ1-2
v_gene: TRBV29-1
CDR3aa: CSAPLISGTGPKGNYGYTF

j_gene: TRBJ1-5
v_gene: TRBV5-6
CDR3aa: CASSPDRAQPQHF

j_gene: TRBJ1-5
v_gene: TRBV6-1
CDR3aa: CASSEHRGNQPQHF

j_gene: TRBJ2-5
v_gene: TRBV9
CDR3aa: CASSKGGEYQETQYF

j_gene: TRBJ1-2
v_gene: TRBV5-1
CDR3aa: CASSLDSKTASYGYTF

j_gene: TRBJ2-3
v_gene: TRBV27
CDR3aa: CASSLGGDTQYF

j_gene: TRBJ2-3
v_gene: TRBV7-9
CDR3aa: CASSLLATGLDTQYF